The rows below give T cell receptor beta chains drawn from one sample of a study of cytomegalovirus exposure and HLA in healthy donors. Sequencing was performed with immunoSEQ multiplex PCR; in TCRdb, only in-frame clones are kept and a portion is missing. The sample holds 150,000 to 200,000 clones, less than 80% seen once. The sequenced sample consisted of PBMCs. Source of these receptors: a man in his forties in good health and CMV-seronegative. CDR3s include the opening cysteine and the closing phenylalanine or tryptophan. Fields, in order: V gene, D gene, J gene, clone size, CDR3 DNA, CDR3 protein. A D gene is named only where the DNA matches it firmly. Part of the rows lack a size; the others show once, few, many or a class for expanded clones.

>TRBV4-1|NA|TRBJ2-7|NA
TGCGCCAGCAGCCAGGTTAATAGCGAGCAGTACTTC
CASSQVNSEQYF
>TRBV6-4|TRBD1|TRBJ1-5|NA
TGTGCCAGCAGGAGGCCGGACAGGGCTAGCAATCAGCCCCAGCATTTT
CASRRPDRASNQPQHF
>TRBV29-1|TRBD2|TRBJ2-7|few
TGCAGCGTCCGACTAGCGGAAGCCTACGAGCAGTACTTC
CSVRLAEAYEQYF
>TRBV7-9|TRBD2|TRBJ2-2|NA
TGTGCCAGCAGCGTCCCTAGCGGGGGAGGGACCGGGGAGCTATTTTTT
CASSVPSGGGTGELFF
>TRBV5-3|TRBD1|TRBJ2-3|NA
TGTGCCAGAAGCTTGGATGGGACAGGGGATTATACGCAGTATTTT
CARSLDGTGDYTQYF
>TRBV12-5|TRBD2|TRBJ2-3|NA
TGTGCTAGTGGTGGCGAGCGGGAGGGAATAGATACGCAGTATTTT
CASGGEREGIDTQYF
>TRBV9|TRBD2|TRBJ2-1|NA
TGTGCCAGCAGCGCGGGACTAGCAGTGTACAATGAGCAGTTCTTC
CASSAGLAVYNEQFF
>TRBV21-1|NA|TRBJ2-7|NA
TGTGCCAGCAGACAAACAGGGGGAACCCCCCGTGTCCACTACGAGCAGTACTTC
CASRQTGGTPRVHYEQYF
>TRBV6-5|TRBD1|TRBJ2-7|NA
TGTGCCAGCAGTTCCTTGGGACAGGCCTACGAGCAGTACTTC
CASSSLGQAYEQYF
>TRBV5-8|NA|TRBJ1-5|NA
TGTGCCAGCAGCTTGGCGGGTCAGCCCCAGCATTTT
CASSLAGQPQHF
>TRBV5-1|TRBD1|TRBJ2-7|few
TGCGCCAGCAGCTTTCAGGGGACAGGGTTCTCCTACGAGCAGTACTTC
CASSFQGTGFSYEQYF
>TRBV5-1|TRBD1|TRBJ1-1|NA
TGCGCCAGCAGCTGGACAGGGTTGGACACTGAAGCTTTCTTT
CASSWTGLDTEAFF
>TRBV4-2|TRBD2|TRBJ2-1|once
TGTGCCAGCAGCCAAGCGCGGACTAGCGGGAGCGATGAGCAGTTCTTC
CASSQARTSGSDEQFF
>TRBV9|TRBD2|TRBJ2-2|NA
TGTGCCAGCAGCCATACTAGCGGGGGGCCTAACACCGGGGAGCTGTTTTTT
CASSHTSGGPNTGELFF
>TRBV2|NA|TRBJ2-7|few
TGTGCCAGCAGTGAAGCGGGCGACGAGCAGTACTTC
CASSEAGDEQYF
>TRBV2|TRBD2|TRBJ2-2|NA
TGTGCCAGCAGTAGACTAGCGGGAGAGGCCGGGGAGCTGTTTTTT
CASSRLAGEAGELFF
>TRBV7-2|NA|TRBJ1-6|NA
TGTGCCAGCAGCTTAAAGGTCTCGTCAGGGGATAATTCACCCCTCCACTTT
CASSLKVSSGDNSPLHF
>TRBV7-9|NA|TRBJ1-2|few
TGTGCCAGCAGCCCTGGCGGGGCGGCCCTTGGCTACACCTTC
CASSPGGAALGYTF
>TRBV21-1|NA|TRBJ1-4|NA
TGTGCCAGCAGCCGGGACAGGGGTGCAACTAATGAAAAACTGTTTTTT
CASSRDRGATNEKLFF
>TRBV6-6|NA|TRBJ1-4|few
TGTGCCAGCAGTTACTCGCGGGATTTTTATGAAAAACTGTTTTTT
CASSYSRDFYEKLFF
>TRBV11-2|NA|TRBJ1-5|NA
TGTGCCAGCAGCTTAGAGGGGGCGCGGAATCAGCCCCAGCATTTT
CASSLEGARNQPQHF
>TRBV6-5|NA|TRBJ1-5|NA
TGTGCCAGCAGTTACCCTAGCGAGCCCCAGCATTTT
CASSYPSEPQHF
>TRBV28|NA|TRBJ1-4|NA
TGTGCCAGTCAAACCAGCGGGGCTAATGAAAAACTGTTTTTT
CASQTSGANEKLFF
>TRBV15|TRBD1|TRBJ2-7|NA
TGTGCCACCAGCAGTGACAGGGGGCGGGTCGAGCAGTACTTC
CATSSDRGRVEQYF
>TRBV18|TRBD1|TRBJ1-3|NA
TGTGCCAGCTCACCTAACAGGGGAACTGGAAACACCATATATTTT
CASSPNRGTGNTIYF
>TRBV7-9|NA|TRBJ2-5|NA
TGTGCCAGCCACAGGACGAACCAAGAGACCCAGTACTTC
CASHRTNQETQYF
>TRBV11-1|NA|TRBJ2-1|NA
TGTGCCAGCAAAAAGTCCACCAGCTCCTACAATGAGCAGTTCTTC
CASKKSTSSYNEQFF
>TRBV6-1|TRBD2|TRBJ2-5|NA
TGTGCCAGCAAGAGACTAGCGTCTTCGGAGACCCAGTACTTC
CASKRLASSETQYF
>TRBV19|NA|TRBJ2-3|NA
TGTGCCAGTAGTACCGACACTAGCACAGATACGCAGTATTTT
CASSTDTSTDTQYF
>TRBV7-9|TRBD1|TRBJ2-7|NA
TGTGCCAGCAGCGACCGGGACAGGCCCCTCGAGCAGTACTTC
CASSDRDRPLEQYF
>TRBV5-4|NA|TRBJ2-7|NA
TGTGCCAGCAGCCGCGGGGGCGCAGAGTCTTACGAGCAGTACTTC
CASSRGGAESYEQYF
>TRBV7-2|TRBD2|TRBJ2-3|few
TGTGCCAGCAGCCGGCGCCTCCTAGCGGGATGGAACACAGATACGCAGTATTTT
CASSRRLLAGWNTDTQYF
>TRBV6-6|TRBD1|TRBJ1-4|NA
TGTGCCAGCAGGGACGCCGACAGGGTGGGGGAAAAACTGTTTTTT
CASRDADRVGEKLFF
>TRBV5-1|NA|TRBJ2-2|NA
TGCGCCAGCAGCTTGGAAGGGAGCACCGGGGAGCTGTTTTTT
CASSLEGSTGELFF
>TRBV5-1|TRBD2|TRBJ2-5|NA
TGCGCCAGCAGCTCGAGACTAGCGGGAGGGCAAGAGACCCAGTACTTC
CASSSRLAGGQETQYF
>TRBV6-1|TRBD1|TRBJ2-7|NA
TGTGCCAGCAGATTAGCCGGGACAGAGTCCTACGAGCAGTACTTC
CASRLAGTESYEQYF
>TRBV28|TRBD1|TRBJ2-1|once
TGTGCCAGCAGTACCGTGGGACAGGCGAACAATGAACAGTTCTTC
CASSTVGQANNEQFF
>TRBV27|NA|TRBJ1-5|once
TGTGCCAGCAGTTTTGAGGGCAGGAAGGATCAGCCCCAGCATTTT
CASSFEGRKDQPQHF
>TRBV6-6|TRBD2|TRBJ2-7|NA
TGTGCCAGCAGTTACTCGCTAACTAGCGGATTTTACGAGCAGTACTTC
CASSYSLTSGFYEQYF
>TRBV6-5|TRBD1|TRBJ2-7|once
TGTGCCAGCAGACAGACCGGGACAGGGTCCTACGAGCAGTACTTC
CASRQTGTGSYEQYF
>TRBV19|NA|TRBJ1-2|NA
TGTGCCAGTAGTAACAGGGTTGGCTACACCTTC
CASSNRVGYTF
>TRBV30|NA|TRBJ1-2|NA
TGTGCCTGGAGTGGGACAGCCTATGGCTACACCTTC
CAWSGTAYGYTF
>TRBV7-2|NA|TRBJ1-4|few
TGTGCCAGCAGCTTTGCGGGGACTGAAAAACTGTTTTTT
CASSFAGTEKLFF
>TRBV6-6|TRBD1|TRBJ2-7|NA
TGTGCCAGCAGCTTACGGGACAGCAGTTTCTCCTACGAGCAGTACTTC
CASSLRDSSFSYEQYF
>TRBV6-1|TRBD1|TRBJ2-5|NA
TGTGCCAGCGCCCGACAGGGACCGTACCAAGAGACCCAGTACTTC
CASARQGPYQETQYF
>TRBV7-2|TRBD2|TRBJ2-1|NA
TGTGCCAGCAGCTCGGCCGGGACTAGCGGGGACAATGAGCAGTTCTTC
CASSSAGTSGDNEQFF
>TRBV6-5|NA|TRBJ1-5|NA
TGTGCCAGCACCCCGGTCGGGGGAGGCAATCAGCCCCAGCATTTT
CASTPVGGGNQPQHF
>TRBV6-1|NA|TRBJ2-2|NA
TGTGCCAGCAGTGCCGCCCTCGACAGGAACACCGGGGAGCTGTTTTTT
CASSAALDRNTGELFF
>TRBV5-5|TRBD1|TRBJ2-5|NA
TGTGCCAGCAGCTTAGGACAGGGAGAAGAGACCCAGTACTTC
CASSLGQGEETQYF
>TRBV19|TRBD1|TRBJ2-5|NA
TGTGCCAGTAGTACGCAGGGGGCGCGAGAGACCCAGTACTTC
CASSTQGARETQYF
>TRBV6-5|TRBD1|TRBJ2-2|few
TGTGCCAGCAGTCGGACAGGGTATTCCGGGGAGCTGTTTTTT
CASSRTGYSGELFF